What follows is one TCR beta chain and its context. Its antigen is unknown. Data came from immunoSEQ multiplex PCR; TCRdb stores just in-frame clones and leaves some out. In the table there are around 700,000 clones, about 74% of which are singletons. This entry comes from a study of shared clonotypes between healthy human individuals. Study summary: Serving as donors were a couple of women and three men, whose ages spanned 18 to 49.

This CDR3 comprises 16 residues. The V gene lost 8 bases and the J gene lost 0 bases, with 17 bases spanning the gap. Per the germline V gene, CDR1 is SGHAT and CDR2 is FQNNGV. Donors comprised only Caucasian adults living in Nashville, Tennessee. It was into CD45RA+ naive and CD45RA-negative memory subsets that the CD4+ cells were split. Study-wide results and caveats: Sharing across four donors was highest in naive CD4 (roughly 5%) and lowest in memory CD8 (around 0.4%).

This sequence originates from a woman aged 25 to 39 in good health. The source material was memory CD4+ T cells sorted from blood. Described subset: CD45RA-negative fraction. The V and J genes are TRBV11-2 and TRBJ2-1; D is unclear. CDR3 coding DNA: TGTGCCAGCTACCCTGGGCTGCGGAGCTCCTACAATGAGCAGTTCTTC. Its translation: CASYPGLRSSYNEQFF.